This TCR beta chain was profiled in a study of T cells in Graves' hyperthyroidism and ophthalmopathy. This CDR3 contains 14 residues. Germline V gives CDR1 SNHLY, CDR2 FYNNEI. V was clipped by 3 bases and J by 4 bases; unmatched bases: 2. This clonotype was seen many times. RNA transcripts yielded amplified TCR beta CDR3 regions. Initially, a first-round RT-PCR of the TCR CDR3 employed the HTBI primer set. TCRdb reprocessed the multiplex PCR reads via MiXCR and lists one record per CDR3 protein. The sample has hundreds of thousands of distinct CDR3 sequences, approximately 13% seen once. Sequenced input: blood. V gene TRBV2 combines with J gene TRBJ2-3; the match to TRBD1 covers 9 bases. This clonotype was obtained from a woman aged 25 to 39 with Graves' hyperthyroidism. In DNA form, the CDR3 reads TGTGCCAGCAGTGAGGACAGGGGCTCAGATACGCAGTATTTT. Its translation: CASSEDRGSDTQYF.